Here is one TCR beta chain with its context. Study processing details: From reference gene primer amplification, estimates of nucleated cell counts were derived. Method: immunoSEQ multiplex PCR; TCRdb's copy keeps in-frame clones and lacks some. The V and J calls and the clone size are those of that table, but D and trimming were determined from the DNA. This table has approximately 140,000 clones, about four fifths appearing once. This entry is derived from a study of blood T cell repertoires in COVID-19. Study overall: The United States, Italy and Spain were the sources of the acute and convalescent COVID-19 samples. In each case, the material was cDNA or gDNA derived from T cells, B-cell-depleted T cells, or PBMCs.

Trimming left V 7 bases short and J 0 bases short, with 16 bases between. Germline V gives CDR1 SNHLY, CDR2 FYNNEI. The length of the CDR3 is 16 residues. The sequencing sample was made of peripheral blood. The receptor's source is a man in his forties or fifties with active or convalescent COVID-19. The gene calls are TRBV2 and TRBJ1-5; unclear D gene. This CDR3 is CASTFFGPDSNQPQHF. For the CDR3, the DNA is TGTGCCAGCACCTTTTTTGGGCCCGATAGCAATCAGCCCCAGCATTTT.